This TCR beta chain was profiled in a study of vaccination and CD4 T cells after COVID-19. Study-wide background: Median time from COVID diagnosis to post-COVID sampling was roughly 100 days (35 to 161).

This clonotype has a handful of counts. Its antigen is still unknown. V lost 2 bases, J lost 3 bases, and 7 bases lay in between. CDR1 and CDR2 (germline): MDHEN, SYDVKM. The CDR3 totals 13 residues. The Oncomine TCR Beta short-read assay sequenced DNA from cultured CD4+ T cells. One entry per CDR3 protein results from TCRdb running MiXCR on the PCR reads. The sample has about 26,000 distinct CDR3 sequences; approximately 41% are singletons. Regarding time point: late sampling 161 to 241 days after vaccination in three convalescent patients. As to treatment: roughly 10-day PBMC culture with coronavirus spike peptide pools or control peptides (ViraFEST assay). Replacement of half the medium with fresh IL-2 medium took place on days 3 and 7.

The material sequenced was CD4+ T cells from blood, cultured in vitro, taken about 7 months after SARS-CoV-2 vaccination. The chain links TRBV28 to TRBJ1-2; D not certain. The TCR sequence derives from a human donor who had recovered from COVID-19. CDR3 sequence (DNA): TGTGCCAGCAGTTTACCCCAAGACTATGGCTACACCTTC. It specifies CASSLPQDYGYTF.